The clone carrying this T cell receptor (beta chain) was observed a handful of times. Antigen unknown. The study ran its PCR with 60 Vbeta and 13 Jbeta primers. Assay used: immunoSEQ multiplex PCR; TCRdb lists only in-frame clones, some missing. The repertoire has approximately 190,000 clones, about 12% of them found once; the top ten carry 7.8%. The data are from a study of cytomegalovirus exposure and HLA in healthy donors. General study results and limits: The study dropped some indistinguishable V segments, TRBV6-2 and TRBV6-3 among them. There were several of the most significant clusters that appeared linked to common viral pathogens in a later analysis. Accurate prediction of most subjects' HLA-A and HLA-B alleles from TCR beta sequences was reported.

Germline-derived CDR1 and CDR2 are MGHDK and SYGVNS. There are 13 residues in the CDR3. V shed 6 bases and J shed 5 bases, with 13 bases lying between them. J is TRBJ1-1 and V is TRBV25-1; perhaps TRBD1 as D (5 bases). This clonotype originated in a man aged 45-65 years in good health and CMV-seropositive. The sequencing sample was made of PBMCs. CDR3 bases: TGTGCCAGCAGCCGACACACAGGAACTGAAGCTTTCTTT. It translates to CASSRHTGTEAFF.